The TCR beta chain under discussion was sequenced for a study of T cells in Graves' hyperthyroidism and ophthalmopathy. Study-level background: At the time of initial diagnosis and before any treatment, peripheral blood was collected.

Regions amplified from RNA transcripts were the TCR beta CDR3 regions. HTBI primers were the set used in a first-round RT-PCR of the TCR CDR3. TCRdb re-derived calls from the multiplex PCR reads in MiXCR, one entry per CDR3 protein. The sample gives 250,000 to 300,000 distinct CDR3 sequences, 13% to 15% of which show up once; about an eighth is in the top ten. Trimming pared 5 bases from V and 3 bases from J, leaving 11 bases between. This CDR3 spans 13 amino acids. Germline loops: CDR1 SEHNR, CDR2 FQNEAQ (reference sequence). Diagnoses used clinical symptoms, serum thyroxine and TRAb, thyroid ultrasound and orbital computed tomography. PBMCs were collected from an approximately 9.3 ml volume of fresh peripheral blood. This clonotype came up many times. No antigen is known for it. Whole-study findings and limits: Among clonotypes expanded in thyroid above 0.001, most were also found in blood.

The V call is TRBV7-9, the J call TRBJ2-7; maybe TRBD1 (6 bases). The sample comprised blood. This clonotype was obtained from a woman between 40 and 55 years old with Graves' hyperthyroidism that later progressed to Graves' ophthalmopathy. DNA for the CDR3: TGTGCCAGCAGCAGTGGACAGTTCTACGAGCAGTACTTC. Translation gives CASSSGQFYEQYF.